Shown below are 26 T cell receptor beta chains from a single sample sequenced in a study of blood T cell repertoires in COVID-19. Profiling relied on immunoSEQ multiplex PCR, and the TCRdb table lists in-frame clones only, not all of them. The data hold approximately 270,000 clones, with about 89% observed a single time. Sample: PBMCs or T cells enriched from blood (not recorded which). The origin of the receptors is a human donor in a cohort exposed to, infected with or recovered from COVID-19 (not recorded which). The donor label of this sample is uncertain.

The rearrangement uses TRBV25-1 and TRBJ2-7; TRBD1 might be the D (6 bases). In germline, CDR1 is MGHDK, CDR2 SYGVNS. Trimming left V 6 bases short and J 2 bases short, with 17 bases between. This CDR3 region has 15 residues. CDR3: CASRANREGTYEQYF. The CDR3 DNA sequence: TGTGCCAGCAGGGCAAACAGGGAAGGGACCTACGAGCAGTACTTC.

The chain recombines TRBV27 with TRBJ2-7; D is undetermined. The CDR3 contains 12 residues. Looked up from germline, CDR1 is MNHEY and CDR2 is SMNVEV (reference sequence). The V gene lost 5 bases and the J gene lost 6 bases, with 11 bases spanning the gap. CDR3 sequence (DNA): TGTGCCAGCAGTGCGGAGCTTGGCGAGCAGTACTTC. Translating it yields CASSAELGEQYF.

This clone was seen once. The chain employs TRBV7-9 and TRBJ1-1; D possibly corresponds to TRBD1 (5 bases). Looked up from germline, CDR1 is SEHNR and CDR2 is FQNEAQ (reference sequence). The length of the CDR3 is 14 residues. V lost 6 bases to trimming and J lost 3 bases, with 14 bases between them. Here the CDR3 DNA reads TGTGCCAGCAGTCGAGTAACAGGAGACACTGAAGCTTTCTTT. It specifies CASSRVTGDTEAFF.

The chain employs TRBV6-4 and TRBJ2-3; 13 bases match TRBD2. With V trimmed by 5 bases and J by 4 bases, 3 bases remained unmatched. The CDR3 extends over 15 amino acids. The germline V gene encodes CDR1 MRHNA and CDR2 SNTAGT. CDR3 coding DNA: TGTGCCAGCAGTACTAGCGGGGGGGCATCAGATACGCAGTATTTT. Its translation is CASSTSGGASDTQYF.

The chain employs TRBV7-3 and TRBJ2-5; the match to TRBD1 covers 9 bases. The CDR3 consists of 15 residues. Germline V gene lookup returns CDR1 SGHTA and CDR2 FQGTGA. The ends lost 5 bases at V and 2 bases at J; junction bases unmatched: 6. The CDR3 DNA is TGTGCCAGCAGCGTCCGGACAGGGGCTCAAGAGACCCAGTACTTC. Translation gives CASSVRTGAQETQYF.

As concerns this clone: Other DNA variants within this sample encode the same CDR3. The J gene is TRBJ1-5, the V gene TRBV19; weak D call: TRBD1 (5 bases). V was cut by 1 base and J by 2 bases, with 9 bases left in between. The CDR3 spans 15 residues. CDR1 is LNHDA and CDR2 is SQIVND in the germline V gene (reference sequence). The CDR3 region is CASSIGQGGNQPQHF. The CDR3 DNA is TGTGCCAGTAGTATAGGGCAGGGCGGCAATCAGCCCCAGCATTTT.

In this sample, this clone turned up once. The chain recombines TRBV19 with TRBJ1-6, with D possibly being TRBD1 (6 bases). This CDR3 region has 14 residues. V lost 2 bases and J lost 5, with 7 bases in between. Germline V gene sequence: CDR1 LNHDA, CDR2 SQIVND (reference sequence). The CDR3 is CASSIWTDNSPLHF. The CDR3 nucleotides read TGTGCCAGTAGTATATGGACAGATAATTCACCCCTCCACTTT.

This chain links TRBV29-1 with TRBJ2-7, with D maybe TRBD2 (6 bases). The CDR3 covers 13 residues. Germline loops: CDR1 SQVTM, CDR2 ANQGSEA. V lost 4 bases, J lost 3 bases, and 13 bases lay in between. The CDR3 sequence: CSVARGGHYEQYF. CDR3 nucleotides: TGCAGCGTTGCACGGGGAGGCCACTACGAGCAGTACTTC.

The V and J genes are TRBV7-9 and TRBJ1-2, with D tentatively TRBD1 (6 bases). The CDR3 totals 14 residues. CDR1 and CDR2 (germline): SEHNR, FQNEAQ (reference sequence). Trimming removed 6 bases at V and 6 bases at J, with 17 bases between. In DNA, the CDR3 is TGTGCCAGCAGGATACAGGGCGAGATGGATGGCTACACCTTC. Protein product: CASRIQGEMDGYTF.

The chain has TRBV9 and TRBJ2-1; 11 positions match TRBD2. The CDR3 extends over 16 amino acids. The germline CDR1 and CDR2 sequences are SGDLS and YYNGEE. Germline trimming cut 1 base from V and 5 bases from J; bases unmatched to any gene: 5. CDR3 nucleotide sequence: TGTGCCAGCAGCGTATCGACTAGCGGGGTTGACAATGAGCAGTTCTTC. It codes for CASSVSTSGVDNEQFF. Combining the CDR3 with reference TRBV9 and TRBJ2-1 gives the whole variable domain DSGVTQTPKHLITATGQRVTLRCSPRSGDLSVYWYQQSLDQGLQFLIQYYNGEERAKGNILERFSAQQFPDLHSELNLSSLELGDSALYFCASSVSTSGVDNEQFFGPGTRLTVL.

This clone was observed once. The J gene is TRBJ1-4, the V gene TRBV25-1, with no clear D. This CDR3 spans 13 amino acids. V lost 11 bases and J lost 3, with 13 bases in between. The germline V gene encodes CDR1 MGHDK and CDR2 SYGVNS. CDR3 in DNA: TGTGCCGTCGCGGGGAGGCCTAATGAAAAACTGTTTTTT. Its translation: CAVAGRPNEKLFF.

Comment on this clone: This same CDR3 is encoded by further DNA sequences in the sample. This chain links TRBV30 with TRBJ1-2; TRBD1 is a possible D gene (5 bases). There are 12 residues in the CDR3. The germline CDR1 and CDR2 sequences are GTSNPN and SVGIG (reference sequence). The V end was cut by 4 bases, the J end by 4 bases, with 10 bases between. The CDR3 reads CAWTGGGYGYTF. The CDR3 DNA is TGTGCCTGGACAGGCGGGGGCTATGGCTACACCTTC.

The CDR3 protein is CATSWGGAERQFF. CDR3 bases: TGTGCCACCTCCTGGGGGGGGGCGGAAAGACAGTTCTTC. The chain uses TRBV18 and TRBJ2-1, with a weak D call TRBD2 (7 bases). The CDR3 extends over 13 amino acids. Germline V gives CDR1 KGHSH, CDR2 LQKENI. The V end was cut by 10 bases, the J end by 13 bases, with 23 bases between.

This chain's CDR3 is CASSYRGLIYGYTF. The CDR3 DNA follows: TGTGCCAGCAGCTACAGGGGGCTTATTTATGGCTACACCTTC. This chain connects TRBV7-4 to TRBJ1-2; 9 positions match TRBD1. The ends lost 4 bases at V and 5 bases at J; junction bases unmatched: 5. Germline values: CDR1 SGHVT, CDR2 SQSDAQ. This CDR3 is 14 amino acids long.

This chain links TRBV15 with TRBJ2-7, with 7 bases identical to TRBD2. This CDR3 is 14 amino acids long. Germline values: CDR1 LNHNV, CDR2 YYDKDF (reference sequence). J lost 2 bases, V lost 1 base, and 2 bases had no gene match. This CDR3 reads CATSRVRGTYEQYF. CDR3 in DNA: TGTGCCACCAGCAGAGTGCGGGGGACCTACGAGCAGTACTTC.

In nucleotides, the CDR3 is TGCGCCAGCAGCCGAGGGACAGGGGGAGGCTACGAGCAGTACTTC. This codes for CASSRGTGGGYEQYF. The rearrangement joins TRBV4-1 to TRBJ2-7; the match to TRBD1 covers 11 bases. The CDR3 covers 15 residues. The V gene's germline CDR1 is MGHRA and CDR2 YSYEKL. V was clipped by 4 bases and J by 3 bases; unmatched bases: 5.

V and J are TRBV24-1 and TRBJ1-3; D is unresolved. The CDR3 runs 15 residues. Germline V CDR1 and CDR2: KGHDR, SFDVKD. Trimming removed 2 bases from V and 2 bases from J, with 9 bases in between. The CDR3 DNA follows: TGTGCCACCAGTGATTCCGGGTTTGCTGGAAACACCATATATTTT. Translated, it gives CATSDSGFAGNTIYF.

The rearrangement joins TRBV2 to TRBJ1-1, with D possibly TRBD1 on 5 matching bases. CDR1 and CDR2 (germline): SNHLY, FYNNEI. Trimming pared 7 bases from V and 1 base from J, leaving 16 bases between. The CDR3 has 15 residues. The DNA of the CDR3 is TGTGCCAGCAAGCAGGAGGGGTTGTGGAACACTGAAGCTTTCTTT. Its protein product is CASKQEGLWNTEAFF.

The chain couples TRBV4-1 to TRBJ1-2; no clear D. The CDR3 length is 14 residues. CDR1 and CDR2 (germline): MGHRA, YSYEKL. Trimming removed 1 base from V and 8 bases from J, with 14 bases in between. The CDR3 bases are TGCGCCAGCAGCCAAGGAACAACCCTAGGAGGCTACACCTTC. This translates into CASSQGTTLGGYTF.

This rearrangement joins TRBV12-5 to TRBJ2-2, with unresolved D. Trimming stripped 4 bases from V and 8 bases from J, with 5 bases between. Germline CDR1 LGHNT, CDR2 FRNRAP. The CDR3 runs 11 residues. In DNA, the CDR3 is TGTGCTAGTGGTTCCATGGGGGAGCTGTTTTTT. This encodes CASGSMGELFF.

The chain is built from TRBV5-1 and TRBJ2-7; 14 nucleotides match TRBD2. This CDR3 region has 17 residues. V lost 4 bases, J lost 2 bases, and 8 bases stayed unmatched. Germline assignment: CDR1 SGHRS and CDR2 YFSETQ. CDR3 sequence: CASSPGLAGGHTYEQYF. The CDR3 region has the DNA TGCGCCAGCAGCCCTGGACTAGCGGGGGGTCACACCTACGAGCAGTACTTC.

The genes are TRBV19 and TRBJ1-5, with 9 bases fitting TRBD1. The CDR3 totals 17 residues. CDR1 is LNHDA, CDR2 SQIVND, per germline (reference sequence). The trim removed 6 bases at V and 4 bases at J, leaving 13 bases unmatched. The CDR3 is CASRVNRGLPKNQPQHF. The CDR3 nucleotides read TGTGCCAGTAGGGTTAACAGGGGGCTCCCCAAGAATCAGCCCCAGCATTTT.

The CDR3 spells CASSRSSRGGLDMETQYF. CDR3 DNA sequence: TGTGCCAGCAGCCGGAGTTCTCGGGGGGGCCTAGATATGGAGACCCAGTACTTC. The chain employs TRBV4-2 and TRBJ2-5, with 8 bases matching TRBD2. The V segment lost 4 bases and the J segment 5 bases; nucleotides outside the gene matches: 18. CDR3 length: 18 amino acids. The germline V gene encodes CDR1 LGHNA and CDR2 YNFKEQ.

The chain carries TRBV2 and TRBJ1-6, with 9 positions matching TRBD1. This CDR3 is built from 14 residues. CDR1 SNHLY and CDR2 FYNNEI come from the germline V gene. The DNA of the CDR3 is TGTGCTAAGCAGTGGGGACAGGGTAATTCACCCCTCCACTTT. Amino acids: CAKQWGQGNSPLHF.

V and J are TRBV7-9 and TRBJ1-1, with D perhaps TRBD1 (5 bases). The CDR3 consists of 13 residues. V lost 5 bases and J 1 base, leaving 8 bases between the germline ends. Looked up from germline, CDR1 is SEHNR and CDR2 is FQNEAQ (reference sequence). The CDR3 protein is CASSATENTEAFF. CDR3 in DNA: TGTGCCAGCAGCGCGACAGAGAACACTGAAGCTTTCTTT.

This clone came up once. The chain links TRBV15 to TRBJ2-7; no clear D. V lost 1 base and J 6 bases, leaving 10 bases between the germline ends. The CDR3 has 13 amino acids. The germline CDR1 and CDR2 sequences are LNHNV and YYDKDF (reference sequence). This CDR3 is CATSRGGEGEQYF. Written as DNA, the CDR3 is TGTGCCACCAGCAGAGGAGGCGAAGGCGAGCAGTACTTC.